What follows is one T cell receptor (beta chain) and its context. Its target is unknown. The data belong to a study of long-term antiretroviral therapy in people with HIV. The study's findings and limits: Post-ART samples showed increased diversity that remained below transplant donor control levels.

Donors each had at least one pre-ART PBMC sample and at least two post-ART ones. V lost 5 bases and J lost 4; bases outside the gene matches: 9. The CDR3 is 16 residues long. Germline lookup yields CDR1 SGHTA and CDR2 FQGNSA. Researchers report immunoSEQ v3.0 was run at survey level. Sequenced by immunoSEQ multiplex PCR; TCRdb stores in-frame clones only, minus some. The sample contains about 21,000 clones, less than 85% of which appear only once. The specimen comprised unsorted PBMCs, sampled at the start of antiretroviral therapy. The receptor comes from a man aged 50-59 years with HIV. The V call is TRBV7-2, the J call TRBJ1-3; 9 positions match TRBD1. The CDR3 is CASSPRQGVSGNTIYF. CDR3 coding DNA: TGTGCCAGCAGCCCCCGACAGGGGGTTTCCGGAAACACCATATATTTT. Supplemented by reference TRBV7-2 and TRBJ1-3, the full variable domain reads GAGVSQSPSNKVTEKGKDVELRCDPISGHTALYWYRQSLGQGLEFLIYFQGNSAPDKSGLPSDRFSAERTGGSVSTLTIQRTQQEDSAVYLCASSPRQGVSGNTIYFGEGSWLTVV.